The rows below give T cell receptor beta chains drawn from one sample of a study of T cells in Graves' hyperthyroidism and ophthalmopathy. In TCRdb, the multiplex PCR reads were re-called with MiXCR into one record per CDR3 protein. Of about 410,000 distinct CDR3 sequences in the sample, around 15% were seen once. Sequencing used blood. The receptors shown here come from a man aged 18 to 29 with Graves' ophthalmopathy. Each CDR3 is given with its conserved first and last residue.

J gene	V gene	CDR3 protein
TRBJ1-5	TRBV7-8	CASRRGTSSNQPQHF
TRBJ2-5	TRBV12-3/TRBV12-4	CASSSGAGLETQYF
TRBJ2-7	TRBV28	CASSWPDVTSYEQYF
TRBJ2-1	TRBV19	CASRGRVYNEQFF
TRBJ1-1	TRBV6-4	CASSATAGPSQNTEAFF
TRBJ2-3	TRBV19	CASSPRTGEGRAQYF
TRBJ2-5	TRBV6-1	CASRRGQGQETQYF
TRBJ2-1	TRBV6-4	CASSESESSYNEQFF
TRBJ2-1	TRBV11-2	CASSLEGAGSGEQFF
TRBJ2-1	TRBV6-4	CASSDSASGGYNEQFF
TRBJ2-5	TRBV5-1	CASSRREGETQYF
TRBJ2-1	TRBV19	CASSIDWDSYEQFF
TRBJ1-2	TRBV11-3	CASSLGSDSRWGGYTF
TRBJ2-1	TRBV6-5	CASSYSATPNEQFF
TRBJ1-1	TRBV4-2	CASSQDRPNTEAFF
TRBJ2-1	TRBV19	CASSILAGAGNEQFF
TRBJ1-1	TRBV6-5	CASSYTAYPMNTEAFF
TRBJ1-5	TRBV20-1	CSASQPGGSQPQHF
TRBJ1-4	TRBV6-2/TRBV6-3	CASSYVYREPANEKLFF
TRBJ1-1	TRBV10-3	CAISESGQRNTEAFF
TRBJ2-7	TRBV5-8	CASSLGPGSSYEQYF
TRBJ1-2	TRBV12-3/TRBV12-4	CASSSPGHFHGYTF
TRBJ1-5	TRBV27	CASGLGSNQPQHF
TRBJ1-2	TRBV12-3/TRBV12-4	CASRIGGGGDGYTF